The rows below give T cell receptor beta chains drawn from one sample of a study of response to subunit inactivated influenza vaccine. TCRdb reprocessed the RT-PCR reads via MiXCR and lists one record per CDR3 protein. This table has hundreds of thousands of distinct CDR3 sequences, roughly 13% appearing once. Specimen: PBMCs from blood, collected approximately 15 days before vaccination. These receptors were obtained from a man aged 50 to 60 who received an inactivated influenza vaccine. CDR3s include the opening cysteine and the closing phenylalanine or tryptophan. Fields, in order: clone size, J gene, V gene, D gene, CDR3 DNA, CDR3 protein. A D gene is named only where the DNA matches it firmly. Expanded clones get a size class; other rows say once, few or many, or leave the size out.

>few|TRBJ2-1|TRBV4-3|TRBD2
TGCGCCAGCAGCCAAGCCCCGGGACTAGCGGGAGGGCACAATGAGCAGTTCTTC
CASSQAPGLAGGHNEQFF
>NA|TRBJ2-3|TRBV6-2/TRBV6-3|NA
TGTGCCAGCAGACGTCAGGCTAGCACAGATACGCAGTATTTT
CASRRQASTDTQYF
>NA|TRBJ2-7|TRBV7-2|TRBD1
TGTGCCAGCAGCCCCGGGACAGGTTTCAAGGTTTCCTACGAGCAGTACTTC
CASSPGTGFKVSYEQYF
>many|TRBJ1-1|TRBV20-1|NA
TGCAGTTACATCCGGGACACAGGATTCATGAACACTGAAGCTTTCTTT
CSYIRDTGFMNTEAFF
>many|TRBJ2-1|TRBV4-3|TRBD2
TGCGCCAGCAGCCAAGATCGTATGCGGGAGAGGGATGAGCAGTTCTTC
CASSQDRMRERDEQFF
>few|TRBJ2-3|TRBV11-2|NA
TGTGCCAGCAGCATTGGGAGTTGGACCGATACTCCAGATACGCAGTATTTT
CASSIGSWTDTPDTQYF
>NA|TRBJ2-7|TRBV7-6|TRBD2
TGTGCCAGCAGCGAGACTAGCGGGAGTACCGTCGAGCAGTACTTC
CASSETSGSTVEQYF
>NA|TRBJ1-5|TRBV4-1|TRBD1
TGCGCCAGCAGCCAAGAACAGGGGGCACGGAGCAATCAGCCCCAGCATTTT
CASSQEQGARSNQPQHF
>few|TRBJ2-5|TRBV20-1|NA
TGCAGTGCTAGAGATCTTCAGGGAGAAGGAGAGACCCAGTACTTC
CSARDLQGEGETQYF
>once|TRBJ1-5|TRBV4-2|NA
TGTGCCAGCAGCCAGACCGGCAGGTCGGGTCAGCCCCTGCATTTT
CASSQTGRSGQPLHF
>few|TRBJ1-2|TRBV2|TRBD1
TGTGCCAGCAACAGGGGTACGGATTATGGCTACACCTTC
CASNRGTDYGYTF
>NA|TRBJ2-2|TRBV5-1|TRBD1
TGCGCCAGCAGCTTGGGCCCCGGGACAGGGGCCACCGGGGAGCTGTTTTTT
CASSLGPGTGATGELFF
>few|TRBJ2-7|TRBV20-1|NA
TGCAGTGCTAGAGATTTGGGGGGGCTGCAGTACTTC
CSARDLGGLQYF
>few|TRBJ2-5|TRBV6-5|NA
TGTGCCAGCAGTCTATCGAAAGCTACCCCCTGGGAGACCCAGTACTTC
CASSLSKATPWETQYF
>few|TRBJ1-2|TRBV4-1|NA
TGCGCCAGCAGCCAAGGAGGCCGAGGGCAGTCAACTGATGGCTACACCTTC
CASSQGGRGQSTDGYTF
>few|TRBJ2-1|TRBV5-1|TRBD2
TGCGCCAGCAGCTTGGTGGGAGGGCCTAGTTACAATGAGCAGTTCTTC
CASSLVGGPSYNEQFF
>NA|TRBJ1-4|TRBV4-1|NA
TGCGCCAGCAGCCTCAATGACAAAAAACTGTTTTTT
CASSLNDKKLFF
>NA|TRBJ1-2|TRBV5-6|TRBD1
TGTGCCAGCAGCTGGGGGACAGGGGGCATACGGGGCTATGGCTACACCTTC
CASSWGTGGIRGYGYTF
>NA|TRBJ2-7|TRBV7-9|NA
TGTGCCAGCAGCTCCATGTACACAAGGGGGTCCTACGAGCAGTACTTC
CASSSMYTRGSYEQYF
>NA|TRBJ1-2|TRBV6-5|NA
TGTGCCAGCAGTTCCTACATGCCCGGTGACTATGGCTACACCTTC
CASSSYMPGDYGYTF
>NA|TRBJ2-7|TRBV28|TRBD2
TGTGCCAGCACTGGCCTAGCGGGACAATGCGAGCAGTACTTC
CASTGLAGQCEQYF
>NA|TRBJ2-2|TRBV10-3|NA
TGTGCCATCAGTGCCAAGGGTGCCGGGGAGCTGTTTTTT
CAISAKGAGELFF
>NA|TRBJ2-3|TRBV5-6|TRBD2
TGTGCCAGCACCCTCGGGGCGGGGGGGCTGATAGATACGCAGTATTTT
CASTLGAGGLIDTQYF
>few|TRBJ2-5|TRBV5-1|TRBD1
TGCGCCAGCAGCAAGGGGGACAGTCAAGAGACCCAGTACTTC
CASSKGDSQETQYF
>few|TRBJ2-3|TRBV12-3/TRBV12-4|NA
TGTGCCAGCAGTTCCGGGAAAGGAGAACCAGATACGCAGTATTTT
CASSSGKGEPDTQYF
>NA|TRBJ2-1|TRBV7-9|TRBD2
TGTGCCAGCAGCCCGGGACTAGCCCAGGGGGATGAGCAGTTCTTC
CASSPGLAQGDEQFF
>few|TRBJ1-4|TRBV20-1|NA
TGCAGTGCTAGGGGCGGCAGTAATGAAAAACTGTTTTTT
CSARGGSNEKLFF
>many|TRBJ1-4|TRBV27|TRBD1
TGTGCCAGCAGTTTAACAGGGGAGGAAAAACTGTTTTTT
CASSLTGEEKLFF
>few|TRBJ2-7|TRBV6-2/TRBV6-3|NA
TGTGCCAGCATTCGAAACCGGGGGAGCTCCTACGAGCAGTACTTC
CASIRNRGSSYEQYF
>NA|TRBJ2-3|TRBV20-1|TRBD2
TGCAGTGCTAGAGTTAAGATTACGGGGGGGCCAAGTCCAGAAGATACGCAGTATTTT
CSARVKITGGPSPEDTQYF
>NA|TRBJ2-3|TRBV6-2/TRBV6-3|NA
TGTGCCAGCAGTTCCCGGACTTGGGATACGCAGTATTTT
CASSSRTWDTQYF
>NA|TRBJ2-3|TRBV20-1|TRBD2
TGCAGTGCTAGAGGGACTAGCGAGGGCCCAGATACGCAGTATTTT
CSARGTSEGPDTQYF
>NA|TRBJ2-7|TRBV6-1|NA
TGTGCCAGCAGCCTACAGGACGGATTTTCCTACGAGCAGTACTTC
CASSLQDGFSYEQYF
>few|TRBJ2-3|TRBV9|TRBD2
TGTGCCAGCAGCGTAGGGCTAGCGGGGGCCGATACGCAGTATTTT
CASSVGLAGADTQYF
>few|TRBJ1-1|TRBV6-1|TRBD1
TGTGCCAGCAGAACCACAGGGGGCAACACTGAAGCTTTCTTT
CASRTTGGNTEAFF
>few|TRBJ2-7|TRBV19|NA
TGTGCCAGTAGTAAGGGCAGGTTGTACGAGCAGTACTTC
CASSKGRLYEQYF
>NA|TRBJ2-1|TRBV4-3|TRBD2
TGCGCCAGCAGCCTTAAGCGGGGGGCGTACAATGAGCAGTTCTTC
CASSLKRGAYNEQFF
>NA|TRBJ2-5|TRBV29-1|NA
TGCAGCGTGGGACTGGGCTCCCAAGAGACCCAGTACTTC
CSVGLGSQETQYF
>many|TRBJ2-7|TRBV29-1|NA
TGCAGCGTGAAGTCTAGCCCGTACGAGCAGTACTTC
CSVKSSPYEQYF
>NA|TRBJ2-5|TRBV28|NA
TGTGCCAGCAGACGGACTGCCAAAGAGACCCAGTACTTC
CASRRTAKETQYF
>NA|TRBJ2-3|TRBV11-2|TRBD2
TGTGCCAGCAGCCCGGTAGCGCTAGCGGGAGGGCCGCAGGCAGATACGCAGTATTTT
CASSPVALAGGPQADTQYF